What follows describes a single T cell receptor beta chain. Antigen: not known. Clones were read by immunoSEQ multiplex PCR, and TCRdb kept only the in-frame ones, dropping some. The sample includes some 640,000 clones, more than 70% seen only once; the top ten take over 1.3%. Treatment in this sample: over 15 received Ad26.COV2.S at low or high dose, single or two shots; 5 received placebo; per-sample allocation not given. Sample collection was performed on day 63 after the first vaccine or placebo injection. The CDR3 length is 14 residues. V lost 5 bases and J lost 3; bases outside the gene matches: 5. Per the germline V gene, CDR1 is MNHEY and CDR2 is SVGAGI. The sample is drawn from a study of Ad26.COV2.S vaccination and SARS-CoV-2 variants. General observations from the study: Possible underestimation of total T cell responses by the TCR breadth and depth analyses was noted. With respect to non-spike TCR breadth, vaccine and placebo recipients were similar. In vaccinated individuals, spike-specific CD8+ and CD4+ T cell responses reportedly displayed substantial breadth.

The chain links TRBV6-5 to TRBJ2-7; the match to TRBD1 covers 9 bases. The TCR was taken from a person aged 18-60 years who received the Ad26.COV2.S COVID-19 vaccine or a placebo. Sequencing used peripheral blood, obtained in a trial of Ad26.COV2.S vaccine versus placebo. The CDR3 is CASSNPGQGYEQYF. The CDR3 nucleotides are TGTGCCAGCAGTAACCCGGGACAGGGCTACGAGCAGTACTTC.